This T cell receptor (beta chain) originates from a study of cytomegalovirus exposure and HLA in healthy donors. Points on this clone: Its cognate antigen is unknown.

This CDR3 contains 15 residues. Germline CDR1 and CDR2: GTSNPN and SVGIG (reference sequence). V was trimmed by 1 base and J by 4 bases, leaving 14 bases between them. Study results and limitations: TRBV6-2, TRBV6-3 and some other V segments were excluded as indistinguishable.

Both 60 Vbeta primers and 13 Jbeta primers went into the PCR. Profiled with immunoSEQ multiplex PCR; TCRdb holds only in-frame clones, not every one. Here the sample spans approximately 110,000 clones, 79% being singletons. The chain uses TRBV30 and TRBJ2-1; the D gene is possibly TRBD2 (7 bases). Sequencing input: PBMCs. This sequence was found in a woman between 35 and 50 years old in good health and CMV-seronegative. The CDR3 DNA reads TGTGCCTGGAGTGGGGGGGCGGGAGCTTACAATGAGCAGTTCTTC. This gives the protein CAWSGGAGAYNEQFF.